Each of the 14 T cell receptor beta chains below was sequenced from the same sample in a study of T-cell reconstitution after alpha-beta-depleted transplantation in children. The authors prepared the TCRbeta library with unique molecular identifiers. TCRdb ran MiXCR on the PCR reads and lists one entry per CDR3 protein. The sample records about 870,000 distinct CDR3 sequences, under 20% being singletons. The sample in question was PBMCs, mostly from graft donor cells, obtained 360 days after TCRalphabeta/CD19-depleted stem cell transplant. Receptors originate from a male patient younger than 18 who had a stem cell transplant for acute lymphoblastic leukemia, so the T cells may come from the graft donor.

V usage is TRBV29-1 and J usage is TRBJ2-7, with D tentatively TRBD1 (5 bases). Per germline, CDR1 SQVTM and CDR2 ANQGSEA. CDR3 length: 12 residues. CDR3 DNA: TGCAGTGCCACCGGACACCTCTACGAGCAGTACTTC. Its translation: CSATGHLYEQYF.

In its sample, this clonotype was seen a few times. This rearrangement joins TRBV18 to TRBJ1-5; D unclear. Trimming left V 6 bases short and J 2 bases short, with 14 bases between. The germline V gene has CDR1 KGHSH and CDR2 LQKENI. This CDR3 has 15 residues. The CDR3 loop reads CASSRFGWGNQPQHF. In DNA, the CDR3 is TGTGCCAGCTCCCGATTTGGATGGGGCAATCAGCCCCAGCATTTT.

This clonotype was counted only a few times. The rearrangement links TRBV29-1 to TRBJ1-3; perhaps TRBD1 as D (5 bases). V gave up 4 bases and J gave up 0 bases, with 7 bases separating them. CDR1 is SQVTM and CDR2 is ANQGSEA in the germline V gene. CDR3 length equals 13 residues. The CDR3 DNA follows: TGCAGCGTTGTGGGGGACTCTGGAAACACCATATATTTT. It codes for CSVVGDSGNTIYF.

This clonotype was counted many times. This chain uses TRBV12-3 or TRBV12-4 with TRBJ2-7; tentatively, D is TRBD2 (5 bases). The CDR3 covers 14 residues. V lost 3 bases and J 2 bases, leaving 11 bases between the germline ends. The CDR3 bases are TGTGCCAGCAGTTTGTCGGCGGGTCCCTACGAGCAGTACTTC. As protein: CASSLSAGPYEQYF.

The V gene is TRBV7-3, the J gene TRBJ2-2, with 7 positions matching TRBD2. CDR3 length equals 16 residues. V lost 3 bases and J lost 1; bases outside the gene matches: 5. The germline CDR1 and CDR2 sequences are SGHTA and FQGTGA. The CDR3 DNA sequence: TGTGCCAGCAGCTTGGTGGTAGCGGGGAACACCGGGGAGCTGTTTTTT. Its translation is CASSLVVAGNTGELFF.

The V gene is TRBV5-1, the J gene TRBJ2-6; no clear D gene. The V and J ends lost 0 bases and 2 bases respectively, with 15 bases between them. This CDR3 has 18 residues. Germline V gene lookup returns CDR1 SGHRS and CDR2 YFSETQ. CDR3 sequence: CASSLAGPPTTGANVLTF. In DNA form, the CDR3 reads TGCGCCAGCAGCTTGGCTGGGCCGCCGACCACTGGGGCCAACGTCCTGACTTTC.

The sample holds a few counts of this clonotype. The chain joins TRBV5-1 to TRBJ1-2; TRBD1 aligns across 7 bases. The CDR3 spans 15 residues. Trimming removed 2 bases from V and 8 bases from J; junction bases left unmatched: 12. The germline gives CDR1 SGHRS, CDR2 YFSETQ. In DNA form, the CDR3 reads TGCGCCAGCAGCTTAGAGGGGGCGATGATTTCGGGCTACACCTTC. Amino acids: CASSLEGAMISGYTF.

The sample holds many counts of this clonotype. This sequence joins TRBV5-1 and TRBJ1-4; 7 bases line up with TRBD1. J gave up 5 bases and V 4 bases, and 5 bases lay outside the gene matches. Germline CDR1 reads SGHRS; CDR2 reads YFSETQ. The CDR3 consists of 14 residues. CDR3 DNA sequence: TGCGCCAGCAGCAACGGGACAGCAAATGAAAAACTGTTTTTT. Amino acid sequence: CASSNGTANEKLFF.

Comments on this clonotype: A much larger clone sits a single nucleotide away, making a read error possible. The chain has TRBV4-1 and TRBJ2-1, with D unclear. V was clipped by 1 base and J by 5 bases, with 3 bases between them. The CDR3 is 12 amino acids. CDR1 and CDR2 from the germline V gene are MGHRA and YSYEKL. The CDR3 coding sequence is TGCGCCAGCAGCCAAGGTAACAATGAGCAGTTCTTC. The encoded protein is CASSQGNNEQFF.

The gene calls are TRBV20-1 and TRBJ2-4; TRBD1 is a possible D gene (6 bases). V lost 4 bases and J lost 0, with 10 bases in between. CDR1 and CDR2 from the germline V gene are DFQATT and SNEGSKA (reference sequence). There are 14 residues in the CDR3. The CDR3, as DNA: TGCAGTGCTAAGGGGGTTATAGCCAAAAACATTCAGTACTTC. This gives the protein CSAKGVIAKNIQYF.

CDR3 amino acids: CASSLVQGHNEQFF. CDR3 nucleotide sequence: TGTGCCAGCAGCTTAGTACAAGGTCACAATGAGCAGTTCTTC. V gene TRBV7-8 combines with J gene TRBJ2-1; D is unclear. From germline, CDR1 is SGHVS and CDR2 FQNEAQ. The ends were cut back, 1 base at V and 5 bases at J, with 9 bases in the middle. The CDR3 is 14 residues long. The full variable domain, in which reference TRBV7-8 and TRBJ2-1 provide the parts outside the CDR3, is GAGVSQSPRYKVAKRGQDVALRCDPISGHVSLFWYQQALGQGPEFLTYFQNEAQLDKSGLPSDRFFAERPEGSVSTLKIQRTQQEDSAVYLCASSLVQGHNEQFFGPGTRLTVL.

This chain joins TRBV4-2 and TRBJ2-5; 13 nucleotides match TRBD2. Trimming at V came to 4 bases and at J to 5 bases, leaving 16 bases not matched to a gene. Looked up from germline, CDR1 is LGHNA and CDR2 is YNFKEQ. CDR3 size: 19 residues. CDR3: CASSLEGTSGTSTPETQYF. The CDR3 DNA reads as TGTGCCAGCAGCCTAGAAGGGACTAGCGGGACTTCGACCCCCGAGACCCAGTACTTC.

The J gene is TRBJ2-2, the V gene TRBV5-1, with TRBD2 matching 11 bases. The germline gives CDR1 SGHRS, CDR2 YFSETQ. The junction had 6 bases not matched to a gene; V was cut back by 1 base and J by 4 bases. This CDR3 region has 17 residues. DNA for the CDR3: TGCGCCAGCAGCTTGAGCAGTAGCGGGAGGGCCACCGGGGAGCTGTTTTTT. It is translated as CASSLSSSGRATGELFF.

J is TRBJ2-7 and V is TRBV25-1; possible D gene TRBD2, 7 bases. The CDR3 spans 13 residues. From germline, CDR1 is MGHDK and CDR2 SYGVNS. V lost 8 bases to trimming and J lost 5 bases, with 16 bases between them. This CDR3 reads CASVNSGGHEQYF. The CDR3 DNA reads as TGTGCCAGCGTCAATTCGGGGGGCCACGAGCAGTACTTC.